These 12 T cell receptor beta chains were sequenced from one sample in a study of cytomegalovirus exposure and HLA in healthy donors. 13 Jbeta primers and 60 Vbeta primers were used for the PCR. Clones were sequenced by immunoSEQ multiplex PCR, and TCRdb holds only the in-frame ones, with some missing. The table has 77,000 or so clones, roughly 76% seen once. Material: PBMCs. These receptors were taken from a woman aged 40 to 50 in good health and CMV-seronegative.

The V gene is TRBV13, the J gene TRBJ1-1; 7 bases agree with TRBD1. The J segment lost 1 base and the V segment lost 4 bases, leaving 15 bases of the junction unmatched. CDR3 length equals 18 residues. Germline V gene sequence: CDR1 PRHDT, CDR2 FYEKMQ (reference sequence). CDR3 nucleotide sequence: TGTGCCAGCAGCTCACCTTATGGAGGGGGCGGTTGGAACACTGAAGCTTTCTTT. Its protein is CASSSPYGGGGWNTEAFF. Full variable domain (remainder filled in from reference TRBV13 and TRBJ1-1): AAGVIQSPRHLIKEKRETATLKCYPIPRHDTVYWYQQGPGQDPQFLISFYEKMQSDKGSIPDRFSAQQFSDYHSELNMSSLELGDSALYFCASSSPYGGGGWNTEAFFGQGTRLTVV.

The chain recombines TRBV7-9 with TRBJ2-7; TRBD2 matches at 11 bases. CDR3 length: 14 amino acids. CDR1 and CDR2 (germline): SEHNR, FQNEAQ (reference sequence). V was clipped by 1 base and J by 6 bases; unmatched bases: 2. The CDR3 DNA reads as TGTGCCAGCAGCTTAGAGGGACTAGCGGTCGAGCAGTACTTC. This translates into CASSLEGLAVEQYF.

The chain has TRBV29-1 and TRBJ2-5, with 7 bases identical to TRBD1. Judging by the DNA end, TRBJ2-7 fits better; the J call may be wrong. This CDR3 is 13 amino acids long. CDR1 SQVTM and CDR2 ANQGSEA come from the germline V gene. This CDR3 is CSVARQGLYEQYF. The CDR3 coding sequence is TGCAGCGTCGCCAGACAGGGTCTCTACGAGCAGTACTTC.

The chain combines TRBV29-1 with TRBJ2-7, with 9 nucleotides matching TRBD1. V was pared by 6 bases and J by 6 bases, with 9 bases of the junction left unmatched. Germline lookup yields CDR1 SQVTM and CDR2 ANQGSEA. The CDR3 sequence is 13 residues long. This CDR3 is CSVVTGGHGEQYF. For the CDR3, the DNA is TGCAGCGTAGTGACAGGGGGACACGGCGAGCAGTACTTC.

J is TRBJ2-2 and V is TRBV6-5, with D uncertain. Germline V CDR1 and CDR2: MNHEY, SVGAGI. The V end lost 6 bases, the J end lost 5 bases, and 10 bases lay between the germline ends. The CDR3 is 13 amino acids. The CDR3 DNA sequence: TGTGCCAGCAGCCGCAGTTGGACCGGGGAGCTGTTTTTT. Its protein product is CASSRSWTGELFF.

This chain connects TRBV7-6 to TRBJ2-2, with 9 positions matching TRBD2. The CDR3 runs to 16 residues. V trimming: 1 base; J trimming: 1 base; junction bases outside the gene matches: 1. Germline V gene data show CDR1 as SGHVS and CDR2 as FNYEAQ. The CDR3 DNA follows: TGTGCCAGCAGCTTAGTACTAGCGGGGAACACCGGGGAGCTGTTTTTT. Protein: CASSLVLAGNTGELFF.

The gene calls are TRBV28 and TRBJ1-1; no reliable D call. CDR1 and CDR2 from the germline V gene are MDHEN and SYDVKM. The CDR3 is 11 residues long. Between the trimmed V and J ends, which lost 6 bases and 2 bases, there was a span of 4 bases. CDR3 sequence (DNA): TGTGCCAGCAGCCCTAACACTGAAGCTTTCTTT. It yields the protein CASSPNTEAFF.

This clone came up once. The gene calls are TRBV29-1 and TRBJ2-1; TRBD2 is a possible D gene (7 bases). Germline V CDR1 and CDR2: SQVTM, ANQGSEA. Trimming pared 6 bases from V and 4 bases from J, leaving 13 bases between. This CDR3 comprises 13 residues. The CDR3 DNA reads TGCAGCGTCGGGGGGCACCGGTACAATGAGCAGTTCTTC. The encoded protein is CSVGGHRYNEQFF.

The rearrangement uses TRBV2 and TRBJ1-2; D possibly corresponds to TRBD1 (5 bases). Deletions cut 6 bases from V and 8 bases from J, with 10 bases between. The V gene's germline CDR1 is SNHLY and CDR2 FYNNEI. This CDR3 region has 11 residues. CDR3 nucleotide sequence: TGTGCCAGCAGCTTGGGGCCGGGCTACACCTTC. This sequence encodes CASSLGPGYTF.

The CDR3 reads CASSPGTSRETQYF. The DNA for the CDR3 is TGTGCCAGCTCACCGGGGACTAGTCGAGAGACCCAGTACTTC. J is TRBJ2-5 and V is TRBV18, with 8 bases that match TRBD2. Germline V gene sequence: CDR1 KGHSH, CDR2 LQKENI. V was clipped by 3 bases and J by 4 bases; unmatched bases: 4. The CDR3 contains 14 residues.

The chain links TRBV30 to TRBJ1-5, with 8 bases that match TRBD1. This CDR3 is 17 amino acids long. CDR1 and CDR2 from the germline V gene are GTSNPN and SVGIG (reference sequence). V dropped 3 bases and J dropped 0; count of bases not matched to a gene: 10. This CDR3 reads CAWSTGQGTYSNQPQHF. The CDR3, as DNA: TGTGCCTGGAGCACCGGACAGGGAACTTATAGCAATCAGCCCCAGCATTTT.

The V and J genes are TRBV2 and TRBJ1-1; no clear D gene. Trimming left V 0 bases short and J 1 base short, with 9 bases between. Germline CDR1 and CDR2: SNHLY and FYNNEI. The CDR3 is 15 residues long. The CDR3 DNA reads as TGTGCCAGCAGTGAAGCTGCAAGGAGGAACACTGAAGCTTTCTTT. It translates to CASSEAARRNTEAFF.